Below, 22 T cell receptor beta chains from the same sample are listed, as sequenced in a study of beta chain features in type 1 diabetes. Antigens of these TCRs are unknown. Study findings and constraints: For Type 1 diabetes patients, all four CD4+ subsets carried TCRB CDR3s that were moderately but significantly shorter.

Expressed TCRB transcripts got sequenced, as all isolated RNA was reverse transcribed. Produced via immunoSEQ multiplex PCR; TCRdb's table is partial and in-frame only. The sample comprises hundreds of thousands of clones, 13% of which are singletons, and 0.022% rests with the top ten. What was sequenced was naive CD4+ T cells from blood. All receptors derive from a man between 18 and 29 years old with type 1 diabetes.

The rearrangement uses TRBV5-4 and TRBJ2-5; 9 bases match TRBD1. The CDR3 consists of 15 residues. V lost 4 bases to trimming and J lost 4 bases; unmatched junction nucleotides: 8. Germline V lookup: CDR1 SGHNT, CDR2 YYREEE (reference sequence). The CDR3 is CASSRDRDQRETQYF. CDR3 in DNA: TGTGCCAGCAGCCGGGACAGGGACCAAAGAGAGACCCAGTACTTC.

The genes are TRBV5-4 and TRBJ1-1; D unresolved. This CDR3 contains 13 residues. V was clipped by 1 base and J by 1 base, with 5 bases between them. CDR1 is SGHNT, CDR2 YYREEE, per germline (reference sequence). CDR3 protein: CASSLLSNTEAFF. CDR3 nucleotides: TGTGCCAGCAGCTTGCTGTCGAACACTGAAGCTTTCTTT.

This clone showed up just a few times. V is TRBV7-9 and J is TRBJ1-5; D call uncertain. The CDR3 is 14 residues long. V lost 6 bases and J 0 bases, leaving 9 bases between the germline ends. Germline V gives CDR1 SEHNR, CDR2 FQNEAQ (reference sequence). CDR3 coding DNA: TGTGCCAGCAGTTCCCAGGATAGCAATCAGCCCCAGCATTTT. Encoded protein: CASSSQDSNQPQHF.

As DNA, the CDR3 is TGCGCCAGCATACCTAGCGGGGGCTCCTACGAGCAGTACTTC. Translation gives CASIPSGGSYEQYF. J is TRBJ2-7 and V is TRBV23-1; 10 bases align to TRBD2. TRBV23-1 carries the ORF label, with uncertain function. The ends lost 7 bases at V and 0 bases at J; junction bases unmatched: 3. The CDR3 sequence is 14 residues long.

This clone has only a few counts. The sample holds other DNA sequences that translate to the same CDR3. The V call is TRBV30, the J call TRBJ1-4; perhaps TRBD1 as D (6 bases). The V end was cut by 1 base, the J end by 8 bases, with 11 bases between. The length of the CDR3 is 13 residues. Germline loops: CDR1 GTSNPN, CDR2 SVGIG (reference sequence). CDR3 DNA: TGTGCCTGGAGTGCAGGGGTTGGGGAAAAACTGTTTTTT. Translating it yields CAWSAGVGEKLFF. Drawing the rest from reference TRBV30 and TRBJ1-4, the complete variable domain is SQTIHQWPATLVQPVGSPLSLECTVEGTSNPNLYWYRQAAGRGLQLLFYSVGIGQISSEVPQNLSASRPQDRQFILSSKKLLLSDSGFYLCAWSAGVGEKLFFGSGTQLSVL.

The V call is TRBV9, the J call TRBJ2-7; D unclear. CDR3 length: 11 residues. Germline-derived CDR1 and CDR2 are SGDLS and YYNGEE. Trimming stripped 3 bases from V and 4 bases from J, with 5 bases between. CDR3 in DNA: TGTGCCAGCAGCGCTAGGTACGAGCAGTACTTC. As protein: CASSARYEQYF.

A few counts support this clone. The gene calls are TRBV7-6 and TRBJ2-7; 11 positions agree with TRBD2. The trim removed 6 bases at V and 10 bases at J, leaving 11 bases unmatched. Germline CDR1 and CDR2: SGHVS and FNYEAQ. The CDR3 has 14 amino acids. CDR3 bases: TGTGCCAGCAGGTTGGCTAGCGGGGGGCCCAGACAGTACTTC. Amino acids: CASRLASGGPRQYF.

CDR3 sequence: CASSPRDRERSSPLHF. The CDR3 nucleotides read TGTGCCAGCAGCCCCCGGGACAGGGAGCGGAGTTCACCCCTCCACTTT. The chain combines TRBV4-2 with TRBJ1-6; 9 nucleotides line up with TRBD1. The CDR3 runs to 16 residues. V was pared by 4 bases and J by 9 bases, with 10 bases of the junction left unmatched. Germline V CDR1 and CDR2: LGHNA, YNFKEQ.

This clone was seen a few times. CDR3 DNA sequence: TGTGCCAGCAGCTTAACGTTAGCGGTGGATGAGCAGTTCTTC. This translates into CASSLTLAVDEQFF. The rearrangement uses TRBV11-2 and TRBJ2-1; tentative D call: TRBD2 (6 bases). Germline lookup yields CDR1 SGHAT and CDR2 FQNNGV. V was shortened by 2 bases and J by 8 bases, with 13 bases between the two germline ends. CDR3 length: 14 amino acids.

The V and J genes are TRBV19 and TRBJ1-1; D gene unclear. Trimming took 7 bases from V and 1 from J, leaving 10 bases between them. Germline lookup yields CDR1 LNHDA and CDR2 SQIVND (reference sequence). The CDR3 totals 13 residues. The CDR3 region is CASTLGRNTEAFF. As DNA, the CDR3 is TGTGCCAGTACCCTAGGCCGGAACACTGAAGCTTTCTTT.

This clone has more than one count but fewer than ten. The V gene is TRBV2, the J gene TRBJ1-4, with D perhaps matching TRBD1 (5 bases). V was cut by 2 bases and J by 10 bases, with 17 bases left in between. CDR1 SNHLY and CDR2 FYNNEI come from the germline V gene. The CDR3 is made up of 15 amino acids. In DNA, the CDR3 is TGTGCCAGCAGTGAATTTTCCGGGGCCCCAGGAAAACTGTTTTTT. As protein: CASSEFSGAPGKLFF.

In its sample, this clone was seen a few times. V gene TRBV19 combines with J gene TRBJ2-1; the D is unclear. V gave up 5 bases and J gave up 9 bases, with 23 bases separating them. From germline, CDR1 is LNHDA and CDR2 SQIVND (reference sequence). The CDR3 is 16 amino acids. The CDR3 region is CASSHPPGRVFGEQFF. DNA of the CDR3: TGTGCCAGTAGTCATCCACCGGGCAGAGTTTTCGGTGAGCAGTTCTTC. The entire variable domain, with the rest obtained from reference TRBV19 and TRBJ2-1, is as follows: DGGITQSPKYLFRKEGQNVTLSCEQNLNHDAMYWYRQDPGQGLRLIYYSQIVNDFQKGDIAEGYSVSREKKESFPLTVTSAQKNPTAFYLCASSHPPGRVFGEQFFGPGTRLTVL.

Only a few counts were recorded for this clone. The gene calls are TRBV6-6 and TRBJ2-1, with D perhaps TRBD2 (5 bases). The V and J ends lost 5 bases and 6 bases respectively, with 20 bases between them. The germline gives CDR1 MNHNY, CDR2 SVGAGI (reference sequence). The CDR3 totals 16 residues. Here the CDR3 DNA reads TGTGCCAGCAGTGCCGCCGCCCAGAGGGCAGGCAATGAGCAGTTCTTC. It translates to CASSAAAQRAGNEQFF.

The genes are TRBV6-1 and TRBJ1-1; D is perhaps TRBD1 (6 bases). Per the germline V gene, CDR1 is MNHNS and CDR2 is SASEGT. Trimming took 8 bases from V and 8 from J, leaving 15 bases between them. The CDR3 covers 12 residues. The CDR3 protein is CASVGASHEAFF. CDR3 coding DNA: TGTGCCAGCGTGGGGGCGAGTCACGAAGCTTTCTTT.

A remark on this clone: Other DNA sequences in the same sample also yield this CDR3. The V and J genes are TRBV5-1 and TRBJ1-5, with D unresolved. The CDR3 is 15 amino acids. V lost 0 bases and J 0 bases, leaving 7 bases between the germline ends. Germline V gives CDR1 SGHRS, CDR2 YFSETQ. The CDR3 DNA is TGCGCCAGCAGCTTGGACGGGTATAGCAATCAGCCCCAGCATTTT. Its translation: CASSLDGYSNQPQHF.

The chain couples TRBV13 to TRBJ1-2; weak D call: TRBD1 (5 bases). This CDR3 spans 11 amino acids. Germline-derived CDR1 and CDR2 are PRHDT and FYEKMQ (reference sequence). Trimming cost V 6 bases and J 8 bases, with 10 bases left between them. The CDR3 bases are TGTGCCAGCAGGCTAAGGGGCGGCTACACCTTC. Protein: CASRLRGGYTF.

This clone was seen a handful of times. This rearrangement joins TRBV27 to TRBJ1-2, with D maybe TRBD1 (6 bases). This CDR3 is built from 17 residues. Germline V gene lookup returns CDR1 MNHEY and CDR2 SMNVEV (reference sequence). V lost 6 bases and J 5 bases, leaving 25 bases between the germline ends. In DNA, the CDR3 is TGTGCCAGCAGATTCTTACAGGACAGACCCTTCGGGTATGGCTACACCTTC. Translation: CASRFLQDRPFGYGYTF.

About this clone itself: An end of the junction does not agree with germline; a read error may underlie this. The chain uses TRBV7-9 and TRBJ2-7; D gene ambiguous. The germline V gene encodes CDR1 SEHNR and CDR2 FQNEAQ (reference sequence). The CDR3 is 14 residues long. This chain's CDR3 is CACSQEHPSYEQYF. CDR3 bases: TGTGCCTGCAGCCAGGAACATCCCTCCTACGAGCAGTACTTC.

The rearrangement links TRBV12-5 to TRBJ2-3; 10 positions match TRBD2. The CDR3 is 15 residues long. Germline V lookup: CDR1 LGHNT, CDR2 FRNRAP. V was clipped by 3 bases and J by 5 bases; unmatched bases: 5. CDR3 coding DNA: TGTGCTAGTGGTTTAAGCGGGGGGGCCGGAGATACGCAGTATTTT. It translates to CASGLSGGAGDTQYF.

The chain is built from TRBV2 and TRBJ1-3; 8 nucleotides align to TRBD1. The ends lost 6 bases at V and 2 bases at J; junction bases unmatched: 6. CDR1 and CDR2 (germline): SNHLY, FYNNEI. The CDR3 spans 15 residues. The CDR3 is CASRPRQGTGNTIYF. In DNA, the CDR3 is TGTGCCAGCAGGCCCCGACAGGGGACTGGAAACACCATATATTTT.

Only a few counts were recorded for this clone. The V gene is TRBV7-3, the J gene TRBJ2-1, with a possible D match to TRBD1 (6 bases). Germline assignment: CDR1 SGHTA and CDR2 FQGTGA. The CDR3 sequence is 13 residues long. Trimming left V 5 bases short and J 4 bases short, with 9 bases between. CDR3: CASSTDSYNEQFF. For the CDR3, the DNA is TGTGCCAGCAGCACGGACAGTTACAATGAGCAGTTCTTC.

This clone was counted a few times. The chain employs TRBV7-2 and TRBJ2-6; D perhaps matches TRBD1 (6 bases). The germline V and J ends were trimmed by 5 bases and 0 bases, with 17 bases remaining between them. From germline, CDR1 is SGHTA and CDR2 FQGNSA. The CDR3 consists of 18 residues. This CDR3 reads CASSAMMTGNSGANVLTF. CDR3 nucleotides: TGTGCCAGCAGCGCAATGATGACAGGAAACTCTGGGGCCAACGTCCTGACTTTC.